Presented here are 13 T cell receptor beta chains from one specimen sequenced in a study of T cells in Graves' hyperthyroidism and ophthalmopathy. Amplification of TCR beta CDR3 regions used RNA as the template. HTBI primers were used for first-round RT-PCR of the TCR CDR3. MiXCR was run by TCRdb on the multiplex PCR reads, yielding one entry per CDR3 protein. The sample yields 600,000 to 700,000 distinct CDR3 sequences, roughly 14% seen once. Sequenced sample: blood. These receptors were taken from a middle-aged woman with Graves' ophthalmopathy.

This clonotype was observed many times. J is TRBJ2-7 and V is TRBV28; 8 positions agree with TRBD2. This CDR3 is 16 amino acids long. From germline, CDR1 is MDHEN and CDR2 SYDVKM. V was pared by 6 bases and J by 0 bases, with 10 bases of the junction left unmatched. This CDR3 reads CASRPTGAGGSYEQYF. As DNA, the CDR3 is TGTGCCAGCAGACCCACAGGTGCGGGGGGCTCCTACGAGCAGTACTTC.

At least ten counts were recorded for this clonotype. The V and J genes are TRBV7-2 and TRBJ1-1; maybe TRBD1 (5 bases). Germline V lookup: CDR1 SGHTA, CDR2 FQGNSA. V was trimmed by 0 bases and J by 0 bases, leaving 8 bases between them. There are 15 residues in the CDR3. Here the CDR3 DNA reads TGTGCCAGCAGCTTAGCGCTAGGGGTGAACACTGAAGCTTTCTTT. Translating gives CASSLALGVNTEAFF. Filled out from reference TRBV7-2 and TRBJ1-1, the complete variable domain reads GAGVSQSPSNKVTEKGKDVELRCDPISGHTALYWYRQSLGQGLEFLIYFQGNSAPDKSGLPSDRFSAERTGGSVSTLTIQRTQQEDSAVYLCASSLALGVNTEAFFGQGTRLTVV.

This clonotype came up once. The chain has TRBV2 and TRBJ2-2; 11 bases align to TRBD2. V dropped 6 bases and J dropped 5; count of bases not matched to a gene: 8. This CDR3 has 16 amino acids. The V gene's germline CDR1 is SNHLY and CDR2 FYNNEI. The CDR3 region has the DNA TGTGCCAGCAGCCCCGGGGCTAGCGGGAGGACCGGGGAGCTGTTTTTT. Protein product: CASSPGASGRTGELFF.

This clonotype was counted ten times or more. The V call is TRBV6-2 or TRBV6-3, the J call TRBJ1-1; possible D gene TRBD1, 5 bases. The CDR3 covers 16 residues. V was trimmed by 0 bases and J by 11 bases, leaving 22 bases between them. Germline V gene data show CDR1 as MNHEY and CDR2 as SVGEGT. Here the CDR3 reads CASSYSRGTGELTAFF. The CDR3 coding sequence is TGTGCCAGCAGTTACTCACGGGGCACAGGTGAGCTGACCGCTTTCTTT.

This clonotype was seen only a few times. The rearrangement uses TRBV7-9 and TRBJ2-2; D not certain. Per the germline V gene, CDR1 is SEHNR and CDR2 is FQNEAQ (reference sequence). V was cut by 7 bases and J by 4 bases, with 13 bases left in between. There are 14 residues in the CDR3. The CDR3 nucleotides read TGTGCCAGCACCCCCCCCGGAAGCACCGGGGAGCTGTTTTTT. Protein: CASTPPGSTGELFF.

This clonotype was detected ten times or more. The chain carries TRBV27 and TRBJ2-7; D might be TRBD1 (6 bases). Germline V gene sequence: CDR1 MNHEY, CDR2 SMNVEV (reference sequence). The CDR3 consists of 13 residues. The V end was cut by 6 bases, the J end by 0 bases, with 9 bases between. In nucleotides, the CDR3 is TGTGCCAGCAGAGACAGGCTCTCCTACGAGCAGTACTTC. This sequence encodes CASRDRLSYEQYF.

By sample fraction, this clonotype is medium-sized. The chain employs TRBV13 and TRBJ2-7; 7 bases match TRBD2. Losses at the gene ends were 2 bases for V and 4 bases for J; bases not matched to a gene: 8. CDR3 size: 15 residues. Germline V CDR1 and CDR2: PRHDT, FYEKMQ (reference sequence). The CDR3 is CASSLIGTTPYEQYF. In nucleotides, the CDR3 is TGTGCCAGCAGCTTAATCGGGACTACCCCTTACGAGCAGTACTTC.

This chain uses TRBV6-1 with TRBJ2-7; 10 bases are shared with TRBD1. Germline trimming cut 6 bases from V and 2 bases from J; bases unmatched to any gene: 4. Germline-derived CDR1 and CDR2 are MNHNS and SASEGT. CDR3 length: 14 residues. The CDR3 protein is CASSGTGETYEQYF. The CDR3 coding sequence is TGTGCCAGCAGCGGGACAGGGGAGACCTACGAGCAGTACTTC.

This clonotype was detected ten times or more. The genes are TRBV4-1 and TRBJ2-7; tentatively, D is TRBD2 (5 bases). V lost 0 bases and J 3 bases, leaving 12 bases between the germline ends. Germline V CDR1 and CDR2: MGHRA, YSYEKL. This CDR3 has 15 residues. The CDR3 nucleotides are TGCGCCAGCAGCCAAGATAGTCGCGAGGGCTACGAGCAGTACTTC. Amino acids: CASSQDSREGYEQYF.

This clonotype showed up just a few times. The chain is built from TRBV3-1 and TRBJ2-7; TRBD1 aligns across 7 bases. In germline, CDR1 is LGHDT, CDR2 YNNKEL (reference sequence). Losses at the gene ends were 4 bases for V and 4 bases for J; bases not matched to a gene: 13. The CDR3 covers 16 residues. CDR3 nucleotides: TGTGCCAGCAGCCCCCCGCACGGGACAGCTTTGTACGAGCAGTACTTC. This encodes CASSPPHGTALYEQYF.

The V gene is TRBV6-1, the J gene TRBJ2-6, with D unresolved. CDR3 length: 15 residues. Between the trimmed V and J ends, which lost 7 bases and 1 base, there was a span of 11 bases. Germline V gene data show CDR1 as MNHNS and CDR2 as SASEGT. CDR3 protein: CASKPSISGANVLTF. In DNA form, the CDR3 reads TGTGCCAGCAAGCCCTCGATTTCTGGGGCCAACGTCCTGACTTTC.

This clonotype was recorded many times. V is TRBV11-3 and J is TRBJ2-5; the D gene is possibly TRBD2 (5 bases). This CDR3 has 13 residues. Germline CDR1 reads SGHNT; CDR2 reads YENEEA. V lost 5 bases, J lost 5 bases, and 12 bases lay in between. The CDR3 nucleotides are TGTGCCAGCAGCCTCCGGGATACGGAGACCCAGTACTTC. Translation: CASSLRDTETQYF.

This clonotype was observed at least ten times. This sequence joins TRBV19 and TRBJ1-1; D is unclear. The length of the CDR3 is 13 residues. Trimming cost V 5 bases and J 3 bases, with 10 bases left between them. Germline V lookup: CDR1 LNHDA, CDR2 SQIVND (reference sequence). In DNA, the CDR3 is TGTGCCAGTAGTTCATGGGGAGACACTGAAGCTTTCTTT. It encodes CASSSWGDTEAFF.